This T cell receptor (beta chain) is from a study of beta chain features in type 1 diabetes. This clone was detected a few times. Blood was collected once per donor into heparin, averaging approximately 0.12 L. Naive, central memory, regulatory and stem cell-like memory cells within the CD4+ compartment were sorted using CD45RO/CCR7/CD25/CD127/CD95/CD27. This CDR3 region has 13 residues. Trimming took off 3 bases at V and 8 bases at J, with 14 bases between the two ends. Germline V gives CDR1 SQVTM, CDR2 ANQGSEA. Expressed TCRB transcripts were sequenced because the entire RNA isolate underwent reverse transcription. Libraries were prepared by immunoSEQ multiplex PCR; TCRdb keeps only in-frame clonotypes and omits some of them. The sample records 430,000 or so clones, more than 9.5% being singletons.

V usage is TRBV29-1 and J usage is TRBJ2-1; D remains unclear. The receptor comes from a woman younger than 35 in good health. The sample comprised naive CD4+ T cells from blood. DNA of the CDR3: TGCAGCGTTGAGCGAGCGAGAAGTGATGAGCAGTTCTTC. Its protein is CSVERARSDEQFF.